Listed below are T cell receptor beta chains from one sample, sequenced in a study of T cell responses to AZD1222 COVID-19 vaccine. Repertoires were generated with immunoSEQ multiplex PCR, while TCRdb's copy carries only in-frame clones and drops some. The data show some 100,000 clones, with around 87% seen just once and 10% held by the top ten. The specimen was peripheral blood, collected 28 days after the second AZD1222 dose. The receptors come from an adult who received the AZD1222 COVID-19 vaccine. Each CDR3 is given with its conserved first and last residue. Fields, in order: clone size, V gene, D gene, J gene, CDR3 protein, CDR3 DNA. A D gene is named only where the DNA matches it firmly. Clone size appears in some rows only: once, few, many, or a class for an expanded clone.

size: -; V: TRBV9; D: TRBD1; J: TRBJ1-5; CDR3: CASSGAGTVNQPQHF; DNA: TGTGCCAGCAGCGGGGCCGGGACAGTCAATCAGCCCCAGCATTTT
size: -; V: TRBV4-3; D: -; J: TRBJ2-7; CDR3: CASSQETGAYEQYF; DNA: TGCGCCAGCAGCCAAGAGACAGGCGCCTACGAGCAGTACTTC
size: -; V: TRBV20-1; D: -; J: TRBJ2-5; CDR3: CSARVETQYF; DNA: TGCAGTGCTAGGGTAGAGACCCAGTACTTC
size: once; V: TRBV24-1; D: -; J: TRBJ2-4; CDR3: CATSAAPPHANF; DNA: TGTGCCACCAGCGCCGCCCCTCCCCACGCCAACTTC
size: -; V: TRBV19; D: -; J: TRBJ1-2; CDR3: CASSIYSLSYGYTF; DNA: TGTGCCAGTAGTATCTACAGCCTCAGCTATGGCTACACCTTC
size: -; V: TRBV20-1; D: -; J: TRBJ1-1; CDR3: CSAIRVTEAFF; DNA: TGCAGTGCAATCAGGGTTACTGAAGCTTTCTTT
size: -; V: TRBV7-8; D: -; J: TRBJ2-3; CDR3: CASSRARVDTQYF; DNA: TGTGCCAGCAGCCGGGCTCGAGTGGATACGCAGTATTTT
size: -; V: TRBV28; D: TRBD2; J: TRBJ2-7; CDR3: CASSPAGGPYEQYF; DNA: TGTGCCAGCAGCCCGGCGGGAGGGCCTTACGAGCAGTACTTC
size: -; V: TRBV7-2; D: -; J: TRBJ1-1; CDR3: CASSLEVADIAFF; DNA: TGTGCCAGCAGCTTAGAGGTTGCGGATATAGCTTTCTTT
size: -; V: TRBV27; D: -; J: TRBJ1-6; CDR3: CASSLLNRRNSPLHF; DNA: TGTGCCAGCAGTTTACTAAACAGAAGGAATTCACCCCTCCACTTT
size: -; V: TRBV11-2; D: -; J: TRBJ1-1; CDR3: CASSRDVTAEAFF; DNA: TGTGCCAGCAGCCGGGACGTCACAGCTGAAGCTTTCTTT
size: -; V: TRBV5-1; D: -; J: TRBJ1-1; CDR3: CASSLIGEGRNTEAFF; DNA: TGCGCCAGCAGCTTGATCGGGGAAGGGCGAAACACTGAAGCTTTCTTT
size: once; V: TRBV5-1; D: TRBD2; J: TRBJ2-3; CDR3: CASGGTSGNTDTQYF; DNA: TGCGCCAGCGGGGGGACTAGCGGGAACACAGATACGCAGTATTTT
size: -; V: TRBV7-2; D: TRBD2; J: TRBJ2-1; CDR3: CASSSRGGGVYNEQFF; DNA: TGTGCCAGCAGCTCCCGTGGCGGGGGGGTCTACAATGAGCAGTTCTTC
size: -; V: TRBV2; D: TRBD1; J: TRBJ1-1; CDR3: CASTGQGDTEAFF; DNA: TGTGCCAGCACCGGACAGGGGGACACTGAAGCTTTCTTT
size: -; V: TRBV10-2; D: -; J: TRBJ1-1; CDR3: CASSESNRSPEAFF; DNA: TGCGCCAGCAGTGAGTCGAACAGGTCCCCTGAAGCTTTCTTT
size: -; V: TRBV28; D: -; J: TRBJ2-6; CDR3: CASSNRQGANVLTF; DNA: TGTGCCAGCAGTAACAGACAGGGGGCCAACGTCCTGACTTTC
size: -; V: TRBV7-2; D: -; J: TRBJ1-6; CDR3: CASSLSSYNSPLHF; DNA: TGTGCCAGCAGCCTGAGCTCCTATAATTCACCCCTCCACTTT
size: -; V: TRBV5-4; D: TRBD2; J: TRBJ2-5; CDR3: CASSPGASGVGETQYF; DNA: TGTGCCAGCAGCCCGGGGGCTAGCGGGGTCGGAGAGACCCAGTACTTC
size: -; V: TRBV28; D: -; J: TRBJ2-7; CDR3: CASSLQAYEQYF; DNA: TGTGCCAGCAGTTTGCAGGCCTACGAGCAGTACTTC
size: -; V: TRBV28; D: -; J: TRBJ2-7; CDR3: CASSLVGSTPYEQYF; DNA: TGTGCCAGCAGTTTAGTTGGTAGCACCCCCTACGAGCAGTACTTC
size: -; V: TRBV5-8; D: -; J: TRBJ2-3; CDR3: CASSLGLADTQYF; DNA: TGTGCCAGCAGCTTGGGGTTAGCAGATACGCAGTATTTT
size: -; V: TRBV4-1; D: TRBD1; J: TRBJ2-7; CDR3: CASSPGTGVEAEQYF; DNA: TGCGCCAGCAGCCCCGGGACAGGGGTTGAGGCCGAGCAGTACTTC
size: -; V: TRBV5-4; D: -; J: TRBJ2-1; CDR3: CASSLVGGSYNEQFF; DNA: TGTGCCAGCAGCTTGGTTGGCGGGTCCTACAATGAGCAGTTCTTC
size: once; V: TRBV10-3; D: -; J: TRBJ2-2; CDR3: CAISALTGELFF; DNA: TGTGCCATCAGTGCCCTAACCGGGGAGCTGTTTTTT
size: -; V: TRBV7-5; D: -; J: TRBJ2-7; CDR3: CARSFLSRTRDYEQYF; DNA: TGTGCCAGAAGCTTCCTATCGAGGACTAGAGATTACGAGCAGTACTTC
size: -; V: TRBV11-3; D: -; J: TRBJ1-1; CDR3: CASSLAPGRNLATEAFF; DNA: TGTGCCAGCAGCTTAGCCCCGGGACGGAATCTTGCCACTGAAGCTTTCTTT
size: -; V: TRBV3-1/TRBV3-2; D: -; J: TRBJ1-5; CDR3: CASSPSGGGNQPQHF; DNA: TGTGCCAGCAGCCCCTCGGGGGGGGGCAATCAGCCCCAGCATTTT
size: -; V: TRBV4-3; D: -; J: TRBJ1-1; CDR3: CASSQDSGRHTEAFF; DNA: TGCGCCAGCAGCCAAGATAGCGGCAGGCACACTGAAGCTTTCTTT
size: -; V: TRBV5-1; D: TRBD2; J: TRBJ2-1; CDR3: CASQAGAADNEQFF; DNA: TGCGCCAGCCAAGCGGGGGCCGCCGACAATGAGCAGTTCTTC
size: once; V: TRBV9; D: -; J: TRBJ2-7; CDR3: CASSPGLGPYEQYF; DNA: TGTGCCAGCAGCCCAGGACTGGGACCTTACGAGCAGTACTTC
size: -; V: TRBV12-3/TRBV12-4; D: -; J: TRBJ1-1; CDR3: CASSLLLNTEAFF; DNA: TGTGCCAGCAGTTTGTTGCTGAACACTGAAGCTTTCTTT
size: -; V: TRBV7-2; D: TRBD2; J: TRBJ2-3; CDR3: CASSSTGTSGIDTQYF; DNA: TGTGCCAGCAGCTCAACCGGGACTAGCGGAATAGATACGCAGTATTTT
size: -; V: TRBV5-1; D: -; J: TRBJ1-1; CDR3: CASSSGQGLRTEAFF; DNA: TGCGCCAGCAGCTCTGGGCAGGGGCTCAGGACTGAAGCTTTCTTT
size: -; V: TRBV30; D: TRBD1; J: TRBJ1-6; CDR3: CAWGDRKNSPLHF; DNA: TGTGCCTGGGGGGACAGGAAGAATTCACCCCTCCACTTT
size: -; V: TRBV19; D: TRBD1; J: TRBJ1-1; CDR3: CASSIRGRNTEAFF; DNA: TGTGCCAGTAGTATCAGGGGGCGAAACACTGAAGCTTTCTTT
size: -; V: TRBV9; D: TRBD2; J: TRBJ2-1; CDR3: CASRGLAGAFSYNEQFF; DNA: TGTGCCAGCAGAGGACTAGCGGGGGCCTTCTCCTACAATGAGCAGTTCTTC
size: -; V: TRBV6-2/TRBV6-3; D: -; J: TRBJ1-2; CDR3: CASSYLAGVSGYTF; DNA: TGTGCCAGCAGTTATCTAGCAGGGGTGTCCGGCTACACCTTC
size: -; V: TRBV4-3; D: -; J: TRBJ1-1; CDR3: CASSQWQAGDTEAFF; DNA: TGCGCCAGCAGCCAATGGCAAGCAGGGGACACTGAAGCTTTCTTT
size: -; V: TRBV5-1; D: -; J: TRBJ2-7; CDR3: CASSFGAQIGEQYF; DNA: TGCGCCAGCAGCTTCGGGGCCCAAATCGGGGAGCAGTACTTC
size: -; V: TRBV28; D: -; J: TRBJ1-3; CDR3: CASRVSGNTIYF; DNA: TGTGCCAGCCGGGTCTCTGGAAACACCATATATTTT
size: -; V: TRBV29-1; D: -; J: TRBJ2-2; CDR3: CSVVSGKGNTGELFF; DNA: TGCAGCGTTGTGAGTGGGAAGGGAAACACCGGGGAGCTGTTTTTT
size: -; V: TRBV15; D: -; J: TRBJ1-5; CDR3: CATSRTPQRNQPQHF; DNA: TGTGCCACCAGCAGAACTCCCCAGCGCAATCAGCCCCAGCATTTT
size: -; V: TRBV5-1; D: TRBD2; J: TRBJ2-5; CDR3: CASSLAGAGQETQYF; DNA: TGCGCCAGCAGCTTAGCGGGAGCTGGGCAAGAGACCCAGTACTTC
size: -; V: TRBV6-1; D: -; J: TRBJ1-6; CDR3: CASSEIGQGQPLHF; DNA: TGTGCCAGCAGTGAAATCGGGCAGGGACAACCCCTCCACTTT
size: -; V: TRBV7-2; D: TRBD2; J: TRBJ2-7; CDR3: CASSHERGPYEQYF; DNA: TGTGCCAGCAGCCATGAGCGGGGGCCCTACGAGCAGTACTTC
size: -; V: TRBV6-5; D: -; J: TRBJ2-7; CDR3: CASCDGGRNTYEQYF; DNA: TGTGCCAGCTGCGACGGGGGGCGGAATACCTACGAGCAGTACTTC
size: -; V: TRBV2; D: TRBD2; J: TRBJ2-3; CDR3: CASSDGLAADTQYF; DNA: TGTGCCAGCAGTGATGGGCTAGCGGCAGATACGCAGTATTTT
size: -; V: TRBV3-1/TRBV3-2; D: TRBD2; J: TRBJ2-1; CDR3: CASSPWEGSYNEQFF; DNA: TGTGCCAGCAGCCCGTGGGAGGGGTCCTACAATGAGCAGTTCTTC
size: -; V: TRBV13; D: -; J: TRBJ2-7; CDR3: CASSLPGRQQYF; DNA: TGTGCCAGCAGCCTCCCAGGGCGGCAGCAGTACTTC
size: once; V: TRBV24-1; D: -; J: TRBJ2-1; CDR3: CATSDPPTGRGYNEQFF; DNA: TGTGCCACCAGTGATCCCCCGACAGGGAGGGGTTACAATGAGCAGTTCTTC
size: -; V: TRBV12-5; D: TRBD1; J: TRBJ1-1; CDR3: CASGPGQGAEAFF; DNA: TGTGCTAGTGGCCCGGGACAGGGAGCTGAAGCTTTCTTT
size: -; V: TRBV7-9; D: -; J: TRBJ2-7; CDR3: CASSFASVPYEQYF; DNA: TGTGCCAGCAGCTTCGCTAGCGTACCCTACGAGCAGTACTTC
size: -; V: TRBV7-9; D: TRBD1; J: TRBJ2-7; CDR3: CASSSGQGEDEQYF; DNA: TGTGCCAGCAGCTCAGGACAGGGGGAAGACGAGCAGTACTTC
size: -; V: TRBV19; D: -; J: TRBJ1-3; CDR3: CASSLQGASGNTIYF; DNA: TGTGCCAGTAGCCTACAGGGCGCCTCTGGAAACACCATATATTTT
size: -; V: TRBV4-3; D: TRBD2; J: TRBJ2-1; CDR3: CASSQDPSGGSSYNEQFF; DNA: TGCGCCAGCAGCCAAGATCCCTCCGGGGGGAGCTCCTACAATGAGCAGTTCTTC
size: -; V: TRBV12-3/TRBV12-4; D: TRBD1; J: TRBJ1-2; CDR3: CASSLTGPYGYTF; DNA: TGTGCCAGCAGCCTGACAGGGCCCTATGGCTACACCTTC
size: once; V: TRBV11-1; D: -; J: TRBJ2-5; CDR3: CASSPRLPQGGETQYF; DNA: TGTGCCAGCAGCCCTCGTCTACCACAAGGTGGAGAGACCCAGTACTTC
size: once; V: TRBV6-1; D: -; J: TRBJ2-7; CDR3: CASSERRWTDSYEQYF; DNA: TGTGCCAGCAGTGAGAGGAGGTGGACGGATTCCTACGAGCAGTACTTC